Below, 31 T cell receptor beta chains from the same sample are listed, as sequenced in a study of brain T cells in children with intractable seizures. The time point here: blood from clinic visit 5 months post-surgery; TSC patient then seizure free. Only in-frame clones appear in the TCRdb table, and some are missing; sequencing was by immunoSEQ multiplex PCR. The sample has under 400,000 clones, more than 85% seen once. Specimen: peripheral blood, collected 4 to 6 months after surgery. These receptors originate from a boy under three years old with tuberous sclerosis and intractable seizures.

The chain carries TRBV28 and TRBJ1-1, with a tentative D call TRBD1 (5 bases). V was trimmed by 5 bases and J by 11 bases, leaving 18 bases between them. Germline V CDR1 and CDR2: MDHEN, SYDVKM. This CDR3 has 13 amino acids. CDR3 sequence (DNA): TGTGCCAGCAGTAACCCCTCGGGGGGAAAGGCTTTCTTT. Its translation is CASSNPSGGKAFF.

The chain employs TRBV13 and TRBJ2-1, with D unresolved. The CDR3 contains 15 residues. V was cut by 4 bases and J by 5 bases, with 15 bases left in between. Germline CDR1 PRHDT, CDR2 FYEKMQ (reference sequence). CDR3 sequence reads: CASSSDVTPNNEQFF. Here the CDR3 DNA reads TGTGCCAGCAGCTCTGACGTAACCCCCAACAATGAGCAGTTCTTC.

This clone was observed once. The V and J genes are TRBV9 and TRBJ1-2; 10 bases match TRBD1. The CDR3 loop spans 15 amino acids. Trimming at V came to 3 bases and at J to 2 bases, leaving 4 bases not matched to a gene. Germline V gives CDR1 SGDLS, CDR2 YYNGEE. CDR3 sequence: CASSGGGQGNYGYTF. As DNA, the CDR3 is TGTGCCAGCAGCGGTGGGGGACAGGGGAACTATGGCTACACCTTC.

The V gene is TRBV13, the J gene TRBJ2-7; D gene uncertain. The V end lost 2 bases, the J end lost 1 base, and 12 bases lay between the germline ends. Germline V gene sequence: CDR1 PRHDT, CDR2 FYEKMQ (reference sequence). This CDR3 region has 15 residues. The CDR3, as DNA: TGTGCCAGCAGCTTAAGGGCACTATCTTCCTACGAGCAGTACTTC. Translated: CASSLRALSSYEQYF.

This chain joins TRBV7-9 and TRBJ2-1; 7 bases are a match to TRBD1. Germline assignment: CDR1 SEHNR and CDR2 FQNEAQ (reference sequence). V dropped 5 bases and J dropped 7; count of bases not matched to a gene: 17. This CDR3 contains 17 residues. DNA for the CDR3: TGTGCCAGCAGCCTGGGACAGATACCTTCCTTTTTGAATGAGCAGTTCTTC. This sequence encodes CASSLGQIPSFLNEQFF.

The CDR3: CASSVASSYNSPLHF. The CDR3 DNA sequence: TGTGCCAGCAGCGTAGCCAGCTCCTATAATTCACCCCTCCACTTT. The chain joins TRBV9 to TRBJ1-6; no clear D. The ends were cut back, 0 bases at V and 0 bases at J, with 4 bases in the middle. CDR3 length equals 15 residues. The germline V gene encodes CDR1 SGDLS and CDR2 YYNGEE.

The chain recombines TRBV7-3 with TRBJ2-5, with TRBD1 identical over 7 bases. With V trimmed by 1 base and J by 4 bases, 3 bases remained unmatched. The CDR3 is 14 amino acids. The germline CDR1 and CDR2 sequences are SGHTA and FQGTGA. CDR3 in DNA: TGTGCCAGCAGCTTAAACACAGGGGTAGAGACCCAGTACTTC. Translating it yields CASSLNTGVETQYF.

V gene TRBV13 combines with J gene TRBJ2-1; unclear D gene. Trimming pared 1 base from V and 4 bases from J, leaving 8 bases between. The CDR3 is made up of 14 amino acids. Germline V CDR1 and CDR2: PRHDT, FYEKMQ (reference sequence). CDR3 sequence (DNA): TGTGCCAGCAGCTTAGATGAAGGATACAATGAGCAGTTCTTC. This gives the protein CASSLDEGYNEQFF.

V and J are TRBV3-1 (or the pseudogene TRBV3-2) and TRBJ2-4; no firm D call. V lost 1 base to trimming and J lost 7 bases, with 8 bases between them. CDR1 LGHDT and CDR2 YNNKEL come from the germline V gene (reference sequence). The CDR3 is 13 amino acids. The CDR3 region is CASSQGVRNIQYF. The CDR3 region has the DNA TGTGCCAGCAGCCAAGGGGTGCGGAACATTCAGTACTTC.

The CDR3 is CASTPGLAVGTDTQYF. The CDR3 DNA is TGTGCCAGCACCCCGGGACTAGCGGTTGGCACAGATACGCAGTATTTT. The V gene is TRBV9, the J gene TRBJ2-3; TRBD2 agrees at 11 bases. CDR1 is SGDLS and CDR2 is YYNGEE in the germline V gene. The length of the CDR3 is 16 residues. Trimming cost V 6 bases and J 1 base; bases outside gene matches: 7. The whole variable domain, remainder taken from reference TRBV9 and TRBJ2-3, is DSGVTQTPKHLITATGQRVTLRCSPRSGDLSVYWYQQSLDQGLQFLIQYYNGEERAKGNILERFSAQQFPDLHSELNLSSLELGDSALYFCASTPGLAVGTDTQYFGPGTRLTVL.

This chain links TRBV29-1 with TRBJ2-5; perhaps D is TRBD1 or TRBD2 (6 bases each). The V end lost 6 bases, the J end lost 3 bases, and 17 bases lay between the germline ends. Germline V gives CDR1 SQVTM, CDR2 ANQGSEA. This CDR3 is 14 amino acids long. The CDR3 is CSVAEGGAKETQYF. CDR3 in DNA: TGCAGCGTCGCCGAGGGGGGAGCAAAAGAGACCCAGTACTTC.

V is TRBV13 and J is TRBJ2-1, with 7 bases that match TRBD1. The CDR3 is 13 amino acids. Germline-derived CDR1 and CDR2 are PRHDT and FYEKMQ (reference sequence). The V segment lost 5 bases and the J segment 9 bases; nucleotides outside the gene matches: 7. CDR3 protein: CASSRDRAGEQFF. In DNA form, the CDR3 reads TGTGCCAGCAGCCGCGACAGGGCTGGTGAGCAGTTCTTC.

The chain has TRBV18 and TRBJ2-7; 10 bases map to TRBD2. The ends lost 5 bases at V and 0 bases at J; junction bases unmatched: 1. The CDR3 length is 14 residues. Per the germline V gene, CDR1 is KGHSH and CDR2 is LQKENI. DNA of the CDR3: TGTGCCAGCTCAGGGACTAGCGTCTCCTACGAGCAGTACTTC. Amino acids: CASSGTSVSYEQYF.

The chain combines TRBV9 with TRBJ2-5; 11 nucleotides align to TRBD1. V was clipped by 2 bases and J by 5 bases; unmatched bases: 5. Germline CDR1 reads SGDLS; CDR2 reads YYNGEE. CDR3 length: 15 amino acids. The CDR3 spells CASSVAGTGGETQYF. The DNA of the CDR3 is TGTGCCAGCAGCGTCGCCGGGACAGGGGGGGAGACCCAGTACTTC.

CDR3 residues: CASSQTGVAGNTIYF. The DNA for the CDR3 is TGCGCCAGCAGCCAAACAGGGGTGGCTGGAAACACCATATATTTT. The gene calls are TRBV4-1 and TRBJ1-3; 7 bases align to TRBD1. Unmatched junction bases numbered 3, after V lost 2 bases and J lost 2 bases. The CDR3 sequence is 15 residues long. Germline V gives CDR1 MGHRA, CDR2 YSYEKL.

The rearrangement links TRBV30 to TRBJ2-7; D is unclear. Trimming removed 2 bases at V and 0 bases at J, with 11 bases between. There are 14 residues in the CDR3. Germline V gene sequence: CDR1 GTSNPN, CDR2 SVGIG (reference sequence). CDR3: CAWSLDGHSYEQYF. In nucleotides, the CDR3 is TGTGCCTGGAGTTTGGACGGGCACTCCTACGAGCAGTACTTC.

The gene calls are TRBV6-6 and TRBJ1-2, with a tentative D call TRBD1 (5 bases). Germline V gene lookup returns CDR1 MNHNY and CDR2 SVGAGI (reference sequence). The CDR3 runs to 12 residues. The V end lost 8 bases, the J end lost 3 bases, and 10 bases lay between the germline ends. The CDR3, as DNA: TGTGCCAGCCTCCCGGGGGACTATGGCTACACCTTC. This encodes CASLPGDYGYTF.

The rearrangement uses TRBV4-1 and TRBJ2-1; D may be TRBD2 (5 bases). This CDR3 contains 15 residues. CDR1 is MGHRA, CDR2 YSYEKL, per germline. V lost 5 bases and J 4 bases, leaving 15 bases between the germline ends. CDR3 nucleotide sequence: TGCGCCAGCAGCACGGCAGCGGCGTCTTACAATGAGCAGTTCTTC. It encodes CASSTAAASYNEQFF.

Here the CDR3 reads CASSLSPTGWGEETQYF. The CDR3 DNA reads TGTGCCAGCAGCTTATCGCCGACAGGTTGGGGCGAAGAGACCCAGTACTTC. The J gene is TRBJ2-5, the V gene TRBV7-3, with D possibly TRBD1 on 6 matching bases. This CDR3 has 17 residues. The V end was cut by 2 bases, the J end by 3 bases, with 19 bases between. CDR1 is SGHTA, CDR2 FQGTGA, per germline.

This chain joins TRBV2 and TRBJ1-5; D call uncertain. CDR1 and CDR2 (germline): SNHLY, FYNNEI. Trimming took 1 base from V and 0 from J, leaving 7 bases between them. The CDR3 has 15 amino acids. In DNA form, the CDR3 reads TGTGCCAGCAGTGAAGAATCCTATAGCAATCAGCCCCAGCATTTT. This sequence encodes CASSEESYSNQPQHF.

This chain joins TRBV5-1 and TRBJ1-2, with D hard to call. V lost 7 bases and J lost 6, with 19 bases in between. This CDR3 comprises 14 residues. The germline V gene encodes CDR1 SGHRS and CDR2 YFSETQ. The CDR3 loop is CASSQEPPFDGYTF. DNA of the CDR3: TGCGCCAGCTCCCAAGAGCCTCCCTTCGATGGCTACACCTTC.

V and J are TRBV5-4 and TRBJ2-1, with TRBD2 matching over 9 bases. Unmatched junction bases numbered 7, after V lost 3 bases and J lost 3 bases. In germline, CDR1 is SGHNT, CDR2 YYREEE (reference sequence). The CDR3 totals 16 residues. CDR3 residues: CASSSQTSGLYNEQFF. The CDR3 region has the DNA TGTGCCAGCAGCTCCCAGACTAGCGGCCTCTACAATGAGCAGTTCTTC.

The genes are TRBV27 and TRBJ2-7; TRBD1 or TRBD2 may be the D gene (5 bases each). Trimming took off 0 bases at V and 5 bases at J, with 17 bases between the two ends. This CDR3 comprises 16 residues. From germline, CDR1 is MNHEY and CDR2 SMNVEV (reference sequence). The CDR3 here is CASSLSATGPQDEQYF. Here the CDR3 DNA reads TGTGCCAGCAGTTTATCCGCAACGGGGCCGCAGGACGAGCAGTACTTC.

This rearrangement joins TRBV2 to TRBJ2-7; 10 nucleotides line up with TRBD2. The CDR3 length is 13 residues. Trimming took 5 bases from V and 9 from J; bases not matched to a gene: 7. Germline V CDR1 and CDR2: SNHLY, FYNNEI. The CDR3 loop reads CASSLAGVDGQYF. The CDR3 region has the DNA TGTGCCAGCAGTCTAGCGGGAGTTGATGGGCAGTACTTC.

The rearrangement links TRBV27 to TRBJ2-3; weak D call: TRBD1 (6 bases). This CDR3 has 14 amino acids. V lost 11 bases and J 4 bases, leaving 19 bases between the germline ends. The germline CDR1 and CDR2 sequences are MNHEY and SMNVEV (reference sequence). CDR3: CAAGLPYRADTQYF. CDR3 nucleotides: TGTGCCGCAGGGCTACCCTACAGGGCAGATACGCAGTATTTT.

The rearrangement uses TRBV20-1 and TRBJ2-3; possible D gene TRBD2, 6 bases. Germline V gene lookup returns CDR1 DFQATT and CDR2 SNEGSKA (reference sequence). The germline V and J ends were trimmed by 6 bases and 8 bases, with 12 bases remaining between them. The CDR3 loop spans 11 amino acids. The CDR3 sequence is CSAPGVVTQYF. The CDR3 coding sequence is TGCAGTGCCCCGGGGGTGGTTACGCAGTATTTT.

The V call is TRBV5-1, the J call TRBJ1-2; D unresolved. The length of the CDR3 is 13 residues. CDR1 is SGHRS and CDR2 is YFSETQ in the germline V gene. V was clipped by 4 bases and J by 3 bases, with 10 bases between them. The CDR3: CASSEDPDYGYTF. CDR3 sequence (DNA): TGCGCCAGCAGCGAAGACCCGGACTATGGCTACACCTTC.

The chain recombines TRBV13 with TRBJ1-1; 9 bases align to TRBD1. Per germline, CDR1 PRHDT and CDR2 FYEKMQ (reference sequence). This CDR3 has 15 residues. Trimming at V came to 0 bases and at J to 1 base, leaving 0 bases not matched to a gene. This chain's CDR3 is CASSLGDRGNTEAFF. The DNA of the CDR3 is TGTGCCAGCAGCTTAGGGGACAGGGGGAACACTGAAGCTTTCTTT.

The chain has TRBV4-1 and TRBJ1-1; D is undetermined. Germline loops: CDR1 MGHRA, CDR2 YSYEKL. This CDR3 comprises 13 residues. With 4 bases removed from V and 3 bases from J, the gap between germline ends came to 9 bases. The CDR3 here is CASSPDPYTEAFF. As DNA, the CDR3 is TGCGCCAGCAGCCCTGACCCATACACTGAAGCTTTCTTT.

J is TRBJ2-1 and V is TRBV6-5, with 11 bases matching TRBD2. After removal of 6 bases from V and 6 bases from J, the junction contained 7 bases not matched to a gene. Germline V gene sequence: CDR1 MNHEY, CDR2 SVGAGI. The CDR3 is made up of 15 amino acids. The CDR3 sequence: CASSSTSGGINEQFF. Here the CDR3 DNA reads TGTGCCAGCAGCTCCACTAGCGGGGGTATCAATGAGCAGTTCTTC.

The rearrangement joins TRBV7-9 to TRBJ2-7; D might be TRBD1 (5 bases). The CDR3 consists of 14 residues. Germline CDR1 and CDR2: SEHNR and FQNEAQ (reference sequence). V lost 6 bases and J lost 2, with 14 bases in between. The CDR3 here is CASSTEGRAYEQYF. The CDR3 DNA is TGTGCCAGCAGTACTGAAGGCAGGGCCTACGAGCAGTACTTC.